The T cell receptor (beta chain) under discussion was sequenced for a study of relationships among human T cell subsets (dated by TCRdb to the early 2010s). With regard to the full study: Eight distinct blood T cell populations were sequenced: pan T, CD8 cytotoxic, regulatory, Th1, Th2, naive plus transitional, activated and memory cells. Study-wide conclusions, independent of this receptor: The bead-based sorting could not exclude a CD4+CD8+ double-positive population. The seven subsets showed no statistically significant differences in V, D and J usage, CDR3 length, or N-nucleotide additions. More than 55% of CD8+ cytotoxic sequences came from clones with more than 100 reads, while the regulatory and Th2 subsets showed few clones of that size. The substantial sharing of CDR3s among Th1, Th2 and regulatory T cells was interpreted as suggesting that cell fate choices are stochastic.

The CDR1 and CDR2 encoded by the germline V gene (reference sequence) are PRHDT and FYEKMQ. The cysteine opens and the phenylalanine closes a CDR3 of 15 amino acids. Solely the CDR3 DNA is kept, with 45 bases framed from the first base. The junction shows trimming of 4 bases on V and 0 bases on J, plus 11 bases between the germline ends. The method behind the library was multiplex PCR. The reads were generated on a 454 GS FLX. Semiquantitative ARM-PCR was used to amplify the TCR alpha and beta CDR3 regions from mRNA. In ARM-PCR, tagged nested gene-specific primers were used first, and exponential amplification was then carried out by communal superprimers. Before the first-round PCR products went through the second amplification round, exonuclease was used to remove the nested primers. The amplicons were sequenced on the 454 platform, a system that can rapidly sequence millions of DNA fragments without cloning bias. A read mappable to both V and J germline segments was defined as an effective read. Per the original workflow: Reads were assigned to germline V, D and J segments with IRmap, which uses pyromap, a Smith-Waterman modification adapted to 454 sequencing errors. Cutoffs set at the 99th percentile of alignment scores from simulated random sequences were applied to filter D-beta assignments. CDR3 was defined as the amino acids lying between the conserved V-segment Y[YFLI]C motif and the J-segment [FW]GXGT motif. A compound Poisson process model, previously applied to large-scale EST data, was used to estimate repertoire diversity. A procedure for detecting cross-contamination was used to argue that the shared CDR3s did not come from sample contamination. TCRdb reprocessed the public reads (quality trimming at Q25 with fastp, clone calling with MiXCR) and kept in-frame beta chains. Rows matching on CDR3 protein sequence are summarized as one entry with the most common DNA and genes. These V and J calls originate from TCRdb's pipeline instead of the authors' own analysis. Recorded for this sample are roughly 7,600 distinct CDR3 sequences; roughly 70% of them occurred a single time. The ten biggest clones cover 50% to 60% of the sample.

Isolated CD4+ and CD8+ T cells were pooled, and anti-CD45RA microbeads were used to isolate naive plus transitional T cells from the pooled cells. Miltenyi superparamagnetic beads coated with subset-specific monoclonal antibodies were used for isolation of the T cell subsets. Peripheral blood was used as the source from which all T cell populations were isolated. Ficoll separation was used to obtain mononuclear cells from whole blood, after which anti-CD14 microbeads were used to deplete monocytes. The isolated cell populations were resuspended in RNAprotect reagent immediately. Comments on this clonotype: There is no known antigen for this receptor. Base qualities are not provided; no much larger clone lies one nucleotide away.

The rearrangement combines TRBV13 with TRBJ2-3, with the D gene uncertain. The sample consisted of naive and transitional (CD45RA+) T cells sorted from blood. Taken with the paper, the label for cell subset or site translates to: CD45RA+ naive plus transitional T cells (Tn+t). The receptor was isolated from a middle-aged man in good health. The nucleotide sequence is TGTGCCAGCAGCTCCAGAGAGATAAGCACAGATACGCAGTATTTT. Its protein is CASSSREISTDTQYF.